Below are 10 T cell receptor beta chains sequenced from a single sample in a study of blood T cell repertoires in COVID-19. Method: immunoSEQ multiplex PCR; TCRdb's copy keeps in-frame clones and lacks some. The sample has approximately 210,000 clones; roughly 87% are singletons. The specimen sequenced was PBMCs or T cells enriched from blood (not recorded which). These TCRs come from a man aged 25-45 years in a cohort exposed to, infected with or recovered from COVID-19 (not recorded which).

J is TRBJ2-3 and V is TRBV5-6; D is unresolved. With 0 bases removed from V and 4 bases from J, the gap between germline ends came to 9 bases. CDR1 SGHDT and CDR2 YYEEEE come from the germline V gene. The CDR3 covers 14 residues. The CDR3 nucleotides are TGTGCCAGCAGCTTGGGTGGAGCGCCAGATACGCAGTATTTT. This translates into CASSLGGAPDTQYF. Drawing the rest from reference TRBV5-6 and TRBJ2-3, the complete variable domain is DAGVTQSPTHLIKTRGQQVTLRCSPKSGHDTVSWYQQALGQGPQFIFQYYEEEERQRGNFPDRFSGHQFPNYSSELNVNALLLGDSALYLCASSLGGAPDTQYFGPGTRLTVL.

This chain connects TRBV9 to TRBJ2-7; D unresolved. V gave up 0 bases and J gave up 4 bases, with 11 bases separating them. The CDR3 is 14 residues long. Per germline, CDR1 SGDLS and CDR2 YYNGEE. Here the CDR3 DNA reads TGTGCCAGCAGCGTAGATGAGGAGCCGTACGAGCAGTACTTC. This codes for CASSVDEEPYEQYF.

Worth noting for this clone: The CDR3 carries no conserved terminal phenylalanine or tryptophan, so it likely arises from a read error. The DNA is left out, because the CDR3 cannot be placed on it with certainty; the CDR3 is given as TCRdb lists it. This chain uses TRBV20-1 with TRBJ2-3; the DNA was not compared with TRBD1, the D call given in the table. The CDR3 extends over 11 residues, inclusive of both ends. CDR1 is DFQATT and CDR2 is SNEGSKA in the germline V gene (reference sequence). CDR3 in amino acids: CSARVPGQGLH.

This chain uses TRBV12-5 with TRBJ1-2, with TRBD1 identical over 10 bases. The CDR3 covers 17 residues. Germline V gene sequence: CDR1 LGHNT, CDR2 FRNRAP. The V segment lost 0 bases and the J segment 3 bases; nucleotides outside the gene matches: 7. The CDR3 sequence is CASGLVRGTGVHYGYTF. The CDR3 nucleotides are TGTGCTAGTGGTTTGGTACGAGGGACAGGGGTGCACTATGGCTACACCTTC.

J is TRBJ1-5 and V is TRBV7-2; the D gene is possibly TRBD1 (6 bases). V lost 5 bases and J lost 0, with 14 bases in between. This CDR3 contains 16 residues. CDR1 SGHTA and CDR2 FQGNSA come from the germline V gene. This CDR3 reads CASSPNGQFSNQPQHF. The CDR3 coding sequence is TGTGCCAGCAGCCCCAACGGACAGTTTAGCAATCAGCCCCAGCATTTT. Looking up the rest from reference TRBV7-2 and TRBJ1-5 gives the full variable domain: GAGVSQSPSNKVTEKGKDVELRCDPISGHTALYWYRQSLGQGLEFLIYFQGNSAPDKSGLPSDRFSAERTGGSVSTLTIQRTQQEDSAVYLCASSPNGQFSNQPQHFGDGTRLSIL.

This clone was seen more than once but under ten times. This specimen includes other DNA sequences encoding the same CDR3. The chain combines TRBV15 with TRBJ1-3; weak D call: TRBD1 (5 bases). CDR1 is LNHNV, CDR2 YYDKDF, per germline (reference sequence). This CDR3 has 15 residues. V was pared by 5 bases and J by 4 bases, with 15 bases between. The DNA for the CDR3 is TGTGCCACCAGCCGTGACAGAGACCCCGGAAACACCATATATTTT. It is translated as CATSRDRDPGNTIYF.

Comments on this clone: Different DNA sequences within this sample yield the same CDR3. This chain connects TRBV19 to TRBJ1-5; 7 bases line up with TRBD1. From germline, CDR1 is LNHDA and CDR2 SQIVND (reference sequence). The CDR3 has 13 amino acids. V lost 6 bases to trimming and J lost 1 base; unmatched junction nucleotides: 0. CDR3 bases: TGTGCCAGTAGGGACAGGAGCAATCAGCCCCAGCATTTT. As protein: CASRDRSNQPQHF. The whole variable domain, remainder taken from reference TRBV19 and TRBJ1-5, is DGGITQSPKYLFRKEGQNVTLSCEQNLNHDAMYWYRQDPGQGLRLIYYSQIVNDFQKGDIAEGYSVSREKKESFPLTVTSAQKNPTAFYLCASRDRSNQPQHFGDGTRLSIL.

The V gene is TRBV3-1 (or the pseudogene TRBV3-2), the J gene TRBJ2-1; 9 bases are a match to TRBD2. The CDR3 totals 18 residues. Trimming removed 5 bases from V and 3 bases from J; junction bases left unmatched: 14. Germline V lookup: CDR1 LGHDT, CDR2 YNNKEL (reference sequence). The CDR3 region has the DNA TGTGCCAGCAGCGAAGGGAGCGGGAGGTTACGTCGCTACAATGAGCAGTTCTTC. It yields the protein CASSEGSGRLRRYNEQFF.

The V and J genes are TRBV5-5 and TRBJ2-1; D remains ambiguous. Looked up from germline, CDR1 is SGHKS and CDR2 is YYEKEE (reference sequence). The V gene lost 1 base and the J gene lost 8 bases, with 4 bases spanning the gap. CDR3 length: 11 residues. The CDR3 DNA reads as TGTGCCAGCAGCTTGCTCTATGAGCAGTTCTTC. It is translated as CASSLLYEQFF.

The CDR3 coding sequence is TGTGCCAGCAGTTCATCACAGGGGCGAGTTAATCGCACTGAAGCTTTCTTT. Translated: CASSSSQGRVNRTEAFF. The rearrangement joins TRBV28 to TRBJ1-1; TRBD1 matches 7 bases. Germline V gene data show CDR1 as MDHEN and CDR2 as SYDVKM. The V gene end was trimmed by 4 bases and the J gene end by 4 bases; junction bases not matched to a gene: 15. The CDR3 runs to 17 residues.